This TCR beta chain was sequenced for a study of blood T cells in healthy people across ages. Study observations and caveats: Percentage of naive T cells showed a strong correlation with TCR beta diversity. Shifts in expanded clonotypes may have been confounded by donor CMV status, which was unknown.

With a J-beta primer mix and a sample-barcoded 5' primer, a second PCR ran about 7 to 12 cycles. Via MiXCR, TCRdb re-called the 5' RACE reads, giving one row per CDR3 protein. The sample holds 730,000 or so distinct CDR3 sequences, approximately 39% seen once. Concerning this clonotype: Its antigen is unidentified.

The germline V gene has CDR1 MNHEY and CDR2 SMNVEV (reference sequence). This CDR3 comprises 15 residues. The ends were cut back, 5 bases at V and 6 bases at J, with 19 bases in the middle. V usage is TRBV27 and J usage is TRBJ1-2, with D perhaps matching TRBD1 (6 bases). The sequencing input was blood. The clonotype originates from an older woman in good health. The CDR3 coding sequence is TGTGCCAGCAGTATCCAGGGGCGACTCCCGGATGGCTACACCTTC. It yields the protein CASSIQGRLPDGYTF.